Listed below are T cell receptor beta chains from one sample, sequenced in a study of shared clonotypes between healthy human individuals. Assay used: immunoSEQ multiplex PCR; TCRdb lists only in-frame clones, some missing. The data show 2 million to 3 million clones, approximately 93% seen once. Sequencing used naive CD4+ T cells from PBMCs. These receptors all stem from a man aged 18 to 35 in good health. Some clones in this sample may be carry-over from other donors' samples. Both conserved end residues are part of each CDR3. The D gene is left open where the match is weak. Only part of the rows carry a size: once, few, many, or a class if the clone is expanded.

cdr3_nt: TGTGCCAGCAGCGAACTACTAGGGAGTCGCGCAGATACGCAGTATTTT
cdr3_aa: CASSELLGSRADTQYF
v_call: TRBV7-2
d_call: NA
clone_size: NA
j_call: TRBJ2-3

cdr3_nt: TGTGCCAGCAGGGCGGGCGGAAACACCATATATTTT
cdr3_aa: CASRAGGNTIYF
v_call: TRBV28
d_call: NA
clone_size: NA
j_call: TRBJ1-3

cdr3_nt: TGTGCCACCGGCAGCACAGATACGCAGTATTTT
cdr3_aa: CATGSTDTQYF
v_call: TRBV15
d_call: NA
clone_size: NA
j_call: TRBJ2-3

cdr3_nt: TGTGCCAGCAGTCCGGCAGGGGGAGAGACCCAGTACTTC
cdr3_aa: CASSPAGGETQYF
v_call: TRBV7-3
d_call: TRBD1
clone_size: NA
j_call: TRBJ2-5

cdr3_nt: TGTGCCAGCAGGGCAACTGCGACAGGGACGTCTGGGGCCAACGTCCTGACTTTC
cdr3_aa: CASRATATGTSGANVLTF
v_call: TRBV19
d_call: TRBD1
clone_size: NA
j_call: TRBJ2-6

cdr3_nt: TGTGCCAGCAGCGTAGCTGGCGGGAGAGGGTACGAGCAGTACTTC
cdr3_aa: CASSVAGGRGYEQYF
v_call: TRBV9
d_call: TRBD2
clone_size: NA
j_call: TRBJ2-7

cdr3_nt: TGTGCCAGCAGCTTAACGTCCGGAGCTACCGGGGAGCTGTTTTTT
cdr3_aa: CASSLTSGATGELFF
v_call: TRBV7-3
d_call: NA
clone_size: NA
j_call: TRBJ2-2

cdr3_nt: TGTGCCAGCAGTGAACCGAGCGGGAGACGATACGAGCAGTACTTC
cdr3_aa: CASSEPSGRRYEQYF
v_call: TRBV6-1
d_call: TRBD2
clone_size: NA
j_call: TRBJ2-7

cdr3_nt: TGTGCCAGCAGTGAATTTGGTATTGAGAACACTGAAGCTTTCTTT
cdr3_aa: CASSEFGIENTEAFF
v_call: TRBV2
d_call: NA
clone_size: NA
j_call: TRBJ1-1

cdr3_nt: TGTGCCAGCACCCCGTCGAAAAGGAGCACAGATACGCAGTATTTT
cdr3_aa: CASTPSKRSTDTQYF
v_call: TRBV6-1
d_call: NA
clone_size: NA
j_call: TRBJ2-3

cdr3_nt: TGTGCCAGCAGTATCTCGGGACAGGGGAACTATGGCTACACCTTC
cdr3_aa: CASSISGQGNYGYTF
v_call: TRBV6-5
d_call: TRBD1
clone_size: NA
j_call: TRBJ1-2

cdr3_nt: TGTGCCAGCAGCCCCGGGACTAGCGGGAGACTTGGGCCCGGGGAGCTGTTTTTT
cdr3_aa: CASSPGTSGRLGPGELFF
v_call: TRBV7-2
d_call: TRBD2
clone_size: NA
j_call: TRBJ2-2

cdr3_nt: TGTGCCAGCAGGCATCCGGGACTAGCGGCCGGGGAGCTGTTTTTT
cdr3_aa: CASRHPGLAAGELFF
v_call: TRBV28
d_call: TRBD2
clone_size: once
j_call: TRBJ2-2

cdr3_nt: TGTGCCAGCAGTTCCAGGGGTTACGAGCAGTACTTC
cdr3_aa: CASSSRGYEQYF
v_call: TRBV6-6
d_call: NA
clone_size: NA
j_call: TRBJ2-7

cdr3_nt: TGTGCCAGTAGAGGGCAGGGGAATGAAAAACTGTTTTTT
cdr3_aa: CASRGQGNEKLFF
v_call: TRBV6-1
d_call: NA
clone_size: NA
j_call: TRBJ1-4

cdr3_nt: TGTGCCAGCAGCTTGGCCCCGACTAGTTGGGATGAGCAGTTCTTC
cdr3_aa: CASSLAPTSWDEQFF
v_call: TRBV5-6
d_call: NA
clone_size: NA
j_call: TRBJ2-1

cdr3_nt: TGTGCCAGCAGCTTAGTGGAGGGCGGTGAGCAGTTCTTC
cdr3_aa: CASSLVEGGEQFF
v_call: TRBV11-3
d_call: NA
clone_size: NA
j_call: TRBJ2-1

cdr3_nt: TGTGCCAGCTCACAGACGGAGCCCAACTATGGCTACACCTTC
cdr3_aa: CASSQTEPNYGYTF
v_call: TRBV18
d_call: NA
clone_size: once
j_call: TRBJ1-2

cdr3_nt: TGTGCCAGCAGCTTCTTTACAGGGATTGGAACTGAAGCTTTCTTT
cdr3_aa: CASSFFTGIGTEAFF
v_call: TRBV5-6
d_call: NA
clone_size: once
j_call: TRBJ1-1

cdr3_nt: TGTGCCAGCAGCTTAGGTGGGGATGCGATTGGCTACACCTTC
cdr3_aa: CASSLGGDAIGYTF
v_call: TRBV7-9
d_call: NA
clone_size: NA
j_call: TRBJ1-2

cdr3_nt: TGTGCCAGCAGTTACTCGTCTCTAGCGGACCCGACTCGGTACTTC
cdr3_aa: CASSYSSLADPTRYF
v_call: TRBV6-5
d_call: TRBD2
clone_size: NA
j_call: TRBJ2-5

cdr3_nt: TGTGCCAGTAGTGTACGGGCTATTCAAGAGACCCAGTACTTC
cdr3_aa: CASSVRAIQETQYF
v_call: TRBV19
d_call: NA
clone_size: NA
j_call: TRBJ2-5

cdr3_nt: TGTGCCAGCAGCCAAGGCAGGGGGCGCGAGCAGTACTTC
cdr3_aa: CASSQGRGREQYF
v_call: TRBV14
d_call: TRBD1
clone_size: NA
j_call: TRBJ2-7

cdr3_nt: TGTGCCAGCAAAGACAGGGCCGCAGCTTTCTTT
cdr3_aa: CASKDRAAAFF
v_call: TRBV6-6
d_call: TRBD1
clone_size: NA
j_call: TRBJ1-1

cdr3_nt: TGTGCCAGCCCCTTCAGGGCCTACGAGCAGTACTTC
cdr3_aa: CASPFRAYEQYF
v_call: TRBV27
d_call: NA
clone_size: NA
j_call: TRBJ2-7

cdr3_nt: TGTGCCCCAAGAAGTGAGGGACACAACACTGAAGCTTTCTTT
cdr3_aa: CAPRSEGHNTEAFF
v_call: TRBV19
d_call: NA
clone_size: few
j_call: TRBJ1-1

cdr3_nt: TGTGCCAGCAGCTTAGGAATCTCCTACGAGCAGTACTTC
cdr3_aa: CASSLGISYEQYF
v_call: TRBV7-9
d_call: NA
clone_size: NA
j_call: TRBJ2-7

cdr3_nt: TGCAGCGTCGACCCGTCTGAGCCTGAAGCTTTCTTT
cdr3_aa: CSVDPSEPEAFF
v_call: TRBV29-1
d_call: NA
clone_size: NA
j_call: TRBJ1-1

cdr3_nt: TGCGCCAGCAGCCAAGGGGGACAGGGCTACGAGCAGTACTTC
cdr3_aa: CASSQGGQGYEQYF
v_call: TRBV4-3
d_call: TRBD1
clone_size: NA
j_call: TRBJ2-7

cdr3_nt: TGTGCCAGCTCACCACCGGGACAGGGGGCCCACGAGCAGTACTTC
cdr3_aa: CASSPPGQGAHEQYF
v_call: TRBV18
d_call: TRBD1
clone_size: NA
j_call: TRBJ2-7

cdr3_nt: TGTGCCACCAGCAGAGAACTCGGGACACATAACACCGGGGAGCTGTTTTTT
cdr3_aa: CATSRELGTHNTGELFF
v_call: TRBV15
d_call: NA
clone_size: NA
j_call: TRBJ2-2

cdr3_nt: TGTGCCTGGATGAGGACAATCGCTGAAGCTTTCTTT
cdr3_aa: CAWMRTIAEAFF
v_call: TRBV30
d_call: NA
clone_size: NA
j_call: TRBJ1-1

cdr3_nt: TGTGCCAGCAGCGTATCGCCCCAGGCCCTTGAAGCTTTCTTT
cdr3_aa: CASSVSPQALEAFF
v_call: TRBV9
d_call: NA
clone_size: few
j_call: TRBJ1-1

cdr3_nt: TGTGCCAGCTCACCTCCCCCCGCCCAAGAGACCCAGTACTTC
cdr3_aa: CASSPPPAQETQYF
v_call: TRBV18
d_call: NA
clone_size: NA
j_call: TRBJ2-5

cdr3_nt: TGTGCCAGCTCACCTCGACAGGGTCGAGCAGAGACCCAGTACTTC
cdr3_aa: CASSPRQGRAETQYF
v_call: TRBV18
d_call: TRBD1
clone_size: NA
j_call: TRBJ2-5

cdr3_nt: TGTGCCAGCAGATCGGGACAGGCCCTCTATGGCTACACCTTC
cdr3_aa: CASRSGQALYGYTF
v_call: TRBV6-5
d_call: TRBD1
clone_size: NA
j_call: TRBJ1-2

cdr3_nt: TGCGCCAGCAGCCAAGACAGGGCCCGACGAGAAGCTTTCTTT
cdr3_aa: CASSQDRARREAFF
v_call: TRBV4-3
d_call: NA
clone_size: NA
j_call: TRBJ1-1

cdr3_nt: TGTGCCAGCAGGGGGGCCCTTAGAATCGGGGAGCTGTTTTTT
cdr3_aa: CASRGALRIGELFF
v_call: TRBV28
d_call: NA
clone_size: NA
j_call: TRBJ2-2

cdr3_nt: TGCAGCGTAGGTGGGACAGGGTTGGGCACTGAAGCTTTCTTT
cdr3_aa: CSVGGTGLGTEAFF
v_call: TRBV29-1
d_call: TRBD1
clone_size: few
j_call: TRBJ1-1